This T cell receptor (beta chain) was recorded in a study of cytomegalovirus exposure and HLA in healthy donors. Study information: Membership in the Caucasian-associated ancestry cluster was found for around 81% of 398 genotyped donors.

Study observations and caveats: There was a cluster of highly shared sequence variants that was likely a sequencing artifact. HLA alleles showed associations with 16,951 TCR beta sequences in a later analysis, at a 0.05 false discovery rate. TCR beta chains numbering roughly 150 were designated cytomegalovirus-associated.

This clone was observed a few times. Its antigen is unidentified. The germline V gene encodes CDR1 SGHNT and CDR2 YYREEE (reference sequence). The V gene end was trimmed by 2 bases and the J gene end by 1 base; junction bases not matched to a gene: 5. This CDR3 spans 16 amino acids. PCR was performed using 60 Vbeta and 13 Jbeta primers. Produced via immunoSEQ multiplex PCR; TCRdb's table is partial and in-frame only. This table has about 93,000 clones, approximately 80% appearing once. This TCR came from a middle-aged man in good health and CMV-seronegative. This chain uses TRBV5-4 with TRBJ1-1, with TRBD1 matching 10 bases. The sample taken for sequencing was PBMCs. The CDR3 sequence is CASSLDRGLGNTEAFF. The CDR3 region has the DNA TGTGCCAGCAGCTTAGACAGGGGGCTGGGGAACACTGAAGCTTTCTTT.